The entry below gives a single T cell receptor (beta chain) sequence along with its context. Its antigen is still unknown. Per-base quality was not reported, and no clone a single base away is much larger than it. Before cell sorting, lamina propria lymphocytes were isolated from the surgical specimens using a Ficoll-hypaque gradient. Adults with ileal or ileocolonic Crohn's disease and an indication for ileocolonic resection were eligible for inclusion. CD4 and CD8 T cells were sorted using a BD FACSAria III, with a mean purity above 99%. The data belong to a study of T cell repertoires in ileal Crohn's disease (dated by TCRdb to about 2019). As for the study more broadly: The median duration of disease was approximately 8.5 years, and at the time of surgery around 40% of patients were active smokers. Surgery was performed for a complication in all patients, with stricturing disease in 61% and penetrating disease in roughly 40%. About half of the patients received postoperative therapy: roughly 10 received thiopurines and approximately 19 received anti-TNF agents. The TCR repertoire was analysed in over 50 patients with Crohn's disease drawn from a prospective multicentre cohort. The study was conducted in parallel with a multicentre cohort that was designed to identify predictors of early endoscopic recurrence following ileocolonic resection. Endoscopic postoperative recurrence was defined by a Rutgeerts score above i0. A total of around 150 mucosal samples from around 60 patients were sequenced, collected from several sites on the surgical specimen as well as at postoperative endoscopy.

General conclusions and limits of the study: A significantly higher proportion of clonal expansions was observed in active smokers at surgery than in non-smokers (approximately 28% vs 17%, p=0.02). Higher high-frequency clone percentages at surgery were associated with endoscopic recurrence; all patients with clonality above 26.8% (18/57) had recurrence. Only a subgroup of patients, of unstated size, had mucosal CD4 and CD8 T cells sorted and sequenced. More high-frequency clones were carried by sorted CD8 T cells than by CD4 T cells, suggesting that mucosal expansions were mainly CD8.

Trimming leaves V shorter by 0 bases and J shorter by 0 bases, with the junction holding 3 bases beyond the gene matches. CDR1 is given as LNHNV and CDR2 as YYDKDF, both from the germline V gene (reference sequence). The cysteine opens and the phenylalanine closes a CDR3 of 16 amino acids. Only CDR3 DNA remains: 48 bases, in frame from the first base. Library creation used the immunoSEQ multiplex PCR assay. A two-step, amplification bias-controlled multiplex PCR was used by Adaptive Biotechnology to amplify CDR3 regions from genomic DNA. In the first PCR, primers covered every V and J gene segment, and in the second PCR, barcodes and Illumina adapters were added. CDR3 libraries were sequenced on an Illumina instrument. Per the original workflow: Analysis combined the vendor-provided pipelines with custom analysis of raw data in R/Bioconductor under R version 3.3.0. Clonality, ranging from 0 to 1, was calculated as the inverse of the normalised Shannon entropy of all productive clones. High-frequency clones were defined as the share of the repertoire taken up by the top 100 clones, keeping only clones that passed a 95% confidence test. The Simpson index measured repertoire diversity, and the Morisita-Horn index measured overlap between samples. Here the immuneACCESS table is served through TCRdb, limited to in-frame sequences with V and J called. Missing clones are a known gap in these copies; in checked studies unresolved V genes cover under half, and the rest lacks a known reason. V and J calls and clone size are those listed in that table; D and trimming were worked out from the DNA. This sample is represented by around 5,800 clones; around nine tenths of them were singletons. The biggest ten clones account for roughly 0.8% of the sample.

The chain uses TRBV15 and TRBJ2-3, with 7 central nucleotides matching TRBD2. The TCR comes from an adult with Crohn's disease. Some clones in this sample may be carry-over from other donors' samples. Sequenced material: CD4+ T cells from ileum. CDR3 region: CATSRDQTSSTDTQYF. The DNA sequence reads TGTGCCACCAGCAGAGATCAGACTAGCAGCACAGATACGCAGTATTTT.